This entry lists 7 T cell receptor beta chains sequenced from one sample in a study of blood T cell repertoires in COVID-19. This table comes from immunoSEQ multiplex PCR, and its TCRdb copy is limited to in-frame clones, with some not included. This table has a few hundred thousand clones, roughly nine tenths appearing once. Sequencing was done on a sample of PBMCs or T cells enriched from blood (not recorded which). These receptors came from a woman aged 45 to 65 in a cohort exposed to, infected with or recovered from COVID-19 (not recorded which).

V usage is TRBV20-1 and J usage is TRBJ1-6; 7 nucleotides align to TRBD1. The CDR3 spans 13 residues. Germline V gene data show CDR1 as DFQATT and CDR2 as SNEGSKA (reference sequence). Losses at the gene ends were 3 bases for V and 10 bases for J; bases not matched to a gene: 6. In DNA, the CDR3 is TGCAGTGCTAGTCGACAGGGCGGATCACCCCTCCACTTT. The encoded protein is CSASRQGGSPLHF.

This clone occurred once. The chain couples TRBV18 to TRBJ2-2; D is undetermined. V was cut by 5 bases and J by 4 bases, with 11 bases left in between. The CDR3 totals 14 residues. CDR1 and CDR2 from the germline V gene are KGHSH and LQKENI. The CDR3 protein is CASSTIGSTGELFF. As DNA, the CDR3 is TGTGCCAGCTCAACTATTGGGTCCACCGGGGAGCTGTTTTTT.

This chain joins TRBV5-5 and TRBJ1-5; TRBD1 matches 7 bases. Trimming cost V 3 bases and J 1 base; bases outside gene matches: 4. The CDR3 loop spans 15 amino acids. Germline CDR1 reads SGHKS; CDR2 reads YYEKEE (reference sequence). CDR3 residues: CASSSGDRSNQPQHF. CDR3 nucleotide sequence: TGTGCCAGCAGCTCAGGGGACAGAAGCAATCAGCCCCAGCATTTT.

V gene TRBV2 combines with J gene TRBJ1-6; D ambiguous. Germline lookup yields CDR1 SNHLY and CDR2 FYNNEI. This CDR3 comprises 15 residues. V lost 7 bases and J lost 2, with 12 bases in between. CDR3 sequence (DNA): TGTGCCAGCACACCTTCATCTACCTATAATTCACCCCTCCACTTT. This codes for CASTPSSTYNSPLHF. Filled out from reference TRBV2 and TRBJ1-6, the complete variable domain reads EPEVTQTPSHQVTQMGQEVILRCVPISNHLYFYWYRQILGQKVEFLVSFYNNEISEKSEIFDDQFSVERPDGSNFTLKIRSTKLEDSAMYFCASTPSSTYNSPLHFGNGTRLTVT.

The rearrangement joins TRBV6-2 or TRBV6-3 to TRBJ2-7; the D gene is possibly TRBD1 (6 bases). Looked up from germline, CDR1 is MNHEY and CDR2 is SVGEGT. The CDR3 is 16 residues long. Trimming took 4 bases from V and 8 from J, leaving 24 bases between them. The CDR3 reads CASSSPPNWDIPKQYF. The CDR3 DNA reads as TGTGCCAGCAGTTCCCCACCCAATTGGGACATCCCGAAGCAGTACTTC.

The chain recombines TRBV6-1 with TRBJ2-6; D not resolved. The V gene lost 6 bases and the J gene lost 0 bases, with 15 bases spanning the gap. Germline V CDR1 and CDR2: MNHNS, SASEGT. This CDR3 contains 17 residues. The CDR3 region has the DNA TGTGCCAGCAGAGAACAGAATACAAACTCTGGGGCCAACGTCCTGACTTTC. Amino acids: CASREQNTNSGANVLTF.

The chain uses TRBV5-4 and TRBJ2-3, with TRBD1 as a possible D gene (6 bases). CDR1 is SGHNT and CDR2 is YYREEE in the germline V gene (reference sequence). V shed 4 bases and J shed 5 bases, with 20 bases lying between them. The CDR3 loop spans 16 amino acids. CDR3 protein: CASSPRDLGGLDTQYF. The CDR3 nucleotides read TGTGCCAGCAGCCCCCGGGACCTAGGGGGATTAGATACGCAGTATTTT.